The source of this T cell receptor (beta chain) is a study of blood T cell repertoires in COVID-19. Trimming cost V 2 bases and J 0 bases, with 10 bases left between them. CDR3 length: 15 residues. CDR1 is SGHTA and CDR2 is FQGNSA in the germline V gene. This clone was counted a few times. Generated by immunoSEQ multiplex PCR, the TCRdb table keeps only in-frame clones and is missing some. The sample includes roughly 150,000 clones, 75% to 90% of them seen just once. The sequencing sample was made of peripheral blood. The source is a human donor in a cohort sampled during active COVID-19. V gene TRBV7-2 combines with J gene TRBJ1-2; D call uncertain. CDR3 DNA: TGTGCCAGCAGCTTACGAGGCCGTTCTAACTATGGCTACACCTTC. Amino acids: CASSLRGRSNYGYTF.